This T cell receptor (beta chain) was recorded in a study of blood T cell repertoires in COVID-19. Turning to the study itself: PBMCs, B-cell-depleted T cells, or T cells provided the cDNA or gDNA that made up the material.

A Seattle source enrolled patients during active infection and followed them longitudinally. Germline V gene lookup returns CDR1 MDHEN and CDR2 SYDVKM. Trimming left V 5 bases short and J 0 bases short, with 12 bases between. The CDR3 runs 15 residues. Method: immunoSEQ multiplex PCR; TCRdb's copy keeps in-frame clones and lacks some. The top ten clones hold roughly 10% of a sample with a few hundred thousand clones, roughly nine tenths of them seen once. Input material: peripheral blood. This sequence originates from a woman in her forties or fifties with COVID-19, enrolled during active disease. The chain carries TRBV28 and TRBJ2-3; D remains ambiguous. The CDR3 protein is CASSGADSSTDTQYF. The CDR3 DNA follows: TGTGCCAGCAGTGGCGCGGATTCTAGCACAGATACGCAGTATTTT.